Only a few counts were recorded for the clone carrying this TCR beta chain. Its antigen is not identified. The sample comes from a study of CD8 T cells in ankylosing spondylitis. The CDR3 totals 14 residues. Trimming shortened V by 2 bases and J by 0 bases, and 11 bases separated the two germline ends. Germline V gene lookup returns CDR1 DFQATT and CDR2 SNEGSKA (reference sequence). Study findings and constraints: The study identified a TCR beta motif of roughly eight highly homologous variants that appeared characteristic of ankylosing spondylitis blood. Prior literature has documented some motif variants in synovial fluid and blood from reactive arthritis. It was reported that disease-linked clones were significantly enriched in matched ankylosing spondylitis synovial fluid. The authors found the disease-linked clones to be CD8+ and relatively rare in peripheral blood.

Quantitative 5'-RACE with molecular barcodes was used to make the TCR beta libraries. MiXCR was run by TCRdb on the 5' RACE reads, yielding one entry per CDR3 protein. The profile shows about 500,000 distinct CDR3 sequences, approximately 5% of them singletons. The chain employs TRBV20-1 and TRBJ2-7; D uncertain. Sequences were obtained from blood, either unsorted or a sorted T cell fraction (not recorded which). This sequence was found in a male donor with ankylosing spondylitis. The CDR3 nucleotides are TGCAGTGCTAGACCCACGGCTTCCTCCTACGAGCAGTACTTC. Amino acid sequence: CSARPTASSYEQYF.